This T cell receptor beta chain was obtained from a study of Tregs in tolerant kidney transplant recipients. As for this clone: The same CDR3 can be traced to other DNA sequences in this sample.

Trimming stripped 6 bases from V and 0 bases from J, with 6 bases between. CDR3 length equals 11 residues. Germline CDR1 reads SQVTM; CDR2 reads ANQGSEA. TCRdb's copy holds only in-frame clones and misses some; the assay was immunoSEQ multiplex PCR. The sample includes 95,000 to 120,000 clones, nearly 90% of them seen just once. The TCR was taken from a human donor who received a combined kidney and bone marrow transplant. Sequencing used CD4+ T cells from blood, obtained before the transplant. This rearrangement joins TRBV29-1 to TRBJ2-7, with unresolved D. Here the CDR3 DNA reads TGCAGCGTAGCGAGCTCCTACGAGCAGTACTTC. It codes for CSVASSYEQYF.